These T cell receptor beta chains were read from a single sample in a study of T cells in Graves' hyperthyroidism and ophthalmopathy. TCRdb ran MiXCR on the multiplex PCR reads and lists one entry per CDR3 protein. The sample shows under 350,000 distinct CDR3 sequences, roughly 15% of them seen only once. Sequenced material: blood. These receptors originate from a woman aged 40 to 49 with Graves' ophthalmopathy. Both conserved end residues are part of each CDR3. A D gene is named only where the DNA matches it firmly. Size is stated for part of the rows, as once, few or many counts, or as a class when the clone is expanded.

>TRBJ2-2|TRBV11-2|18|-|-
CARSLKLSATWNTGELFF
TGTGCCCGCAGCTTAAAACTCTCGGCGACTTGGAACACCGGGGAGCTGTTTTTT
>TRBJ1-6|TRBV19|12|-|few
CGCRADNSPLHF
TGTGGCTGCAGGGCCGATAATTCACCCCTCCACTTT
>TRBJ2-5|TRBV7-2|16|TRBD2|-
CASSLVVSGGAETQYF
TGTGCCAGCAGCTTAGTAGTTTCGGGGGGGGCAGAGACCCAGTACTTC
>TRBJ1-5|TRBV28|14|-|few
CASKAGAGRQPQHF
TGTGCCTCTAAGGCAGGGGCAGGAAGGCAGCCCCAGCATTTT
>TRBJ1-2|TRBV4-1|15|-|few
CASSQMPTGSYGYTF
TGCGCCAGCAGCCAAATGCCGACAGGTAGCTATGGCTACACCTTC
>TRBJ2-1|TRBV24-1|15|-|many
CATSEPGLELYEQFF
TGTGCCACCAGTGAACCCGGACTGGAATTGTATGAGCAGTTCTTC
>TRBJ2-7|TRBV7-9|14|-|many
CASSPTTGHYEQYF
TGTGCCAGCAGCCCGACCACAGGGCACTACGAGCAGTACTTC
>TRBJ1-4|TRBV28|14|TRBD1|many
CASSPRGTNEKLFF
TGTGCCAGCAGCCCCAGGGGGACTAATGAAAAACTGTTTTTT
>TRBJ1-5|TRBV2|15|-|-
CANSVEGELNQPQHF
TGTGCCAACAGTGTGGAAGGGGAACTCAATCAGCCCCAGCATTTT
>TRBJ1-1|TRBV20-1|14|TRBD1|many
CSARPGQGVTEAFF
TGCAGTGCTAGACCGGGACAGGGGGTAACTGAAGCTTTCTTT
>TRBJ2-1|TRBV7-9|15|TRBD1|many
CASSSAGGYYNEQFF
TGTGCCAGCAGTTCTGCAGGGGGATACTACAATGAGCAGTTCTTC